Each of the 7 T cell receptor beta chains below was sequenced from the same sample in a study of cytomegalovirus exposure and HLA in healthy donors (dated by TCRdb to the late 2010s). The method behind the library was the immunoSEQ multiplex PCR assay. For the multiplex PCR, a mixture combining 60 forward primers for TCR Vbeta segments and 13 reverse primers for TCR Jbeta segments was used. The clones in this table, taken by TCRdb from immuneACCESS, are in-frame only. Not every clone is retained; where verified, under half of the shortfall comes from an unresolved V gene, and the cause of the rest is unknown. This sample has 100,000 to 150,000 clones in its table, and around 83% of those were observed once. The ten most abundant clones make up over 0.95% of the sample. Material for sequencing was PBMCs. These receptors were collected from a girl aged 2 to 9 in good health and CMV-seronegative.

The chain uses TRBV5-1 and TRBJ1-1, with D uncertain. Germline V gene data show CDR1 as SGHRS and CDR2 as YFSETQ. The CDR3 length is 14 residues. Between the trimmed V and J ends, which lost 0 bases and 1 base, there was a span of 7 bases. The CDR3 is CASSLVAGNTEAFF. As DNA, the CDR3 is TGCGCCAGCAGCTTGGTCGCAGGGAACACTGAAGCTTTCTTT.

Comments on this clone: An end of the junction differs from the germline gene, which may be a read error. The chain carries TRBV7-9 and TRBJ1-6; D not certain. The length of the CDR3 is 18 residues. The germline V gene encodes CDR1 SEHNR and CDR2 FQNEAQ (reference sequence). The CDR3 nucleotides read TGTTCCAGCAGCTTATACCCCGATCGCGCGTCCTATAATTCACCCCTCCACTTT. Its translation is CSSSLYPDRASYNSPLHF.

The chain's CDR3 is CASSSGNGYGYTF. CDR3 nucleotides: TGTGCCAGTAGTTCAGGGAACGGCTATGGCTACACCTTC. This chain uses TRBV19 with TRBJ1-2, with D possibly TRBD1 on 5 matching bases. V was cut by 5 bases and J by 4 bases, with 11 bases left in between. Germline CDR1 and CDR2: LNHDA and SQIVND (reference sequence). The length of the CDR3 is 13 residues.

The rearrangement uses TRBV6-5 and TRBJ2-2; D may be TRBD2 (5 bases). Germline V gene sequence: CDR1 MNHEY, CDR2 SVGAGI. The CDR3 consists of 13 residues. Deletions cut 4 bases from V and 5 bases from J, with 8 bases between. The CDR3 sequence: CASSWELTGELFF. Here the CDR3 DNA reads TGTGCCAGCAGTTGGGAGCTGACCGGGGAGCTGTTTTTT.

The chain is built from TRBV30 and TRBJ1-2, with D possibly TRBD1 on 5 matching bases. Per the germline V gene, CDR1 is GTSNPN and CDR2 is SVGIG (reference sequence). The CDR3 is 13 residues long. Trimming left V 4 bases short and J 7 bases short, with 16 bases between. The CDR3 loop is CAWTATRDSGYTF. Here the CDR3 DNA reads TGTGCCTGGACTGCCACTCGGGACTCTGGCTACACCTTC.

This chain links TRBV30 with TRBJ2-1, with 11 bases fitting TRBD2. Germline CDR1 is GTSNPN and CDR2 is SVGIG (reference sequence). This CDR3 has 15 amino acids. J gave up 4 bases and V 0 bases, and 2 bases lay outside the gene matches. CDR3 DNA sequence: TGTGCCTGGAGTGTCTTAGCGGGGGGGTACAATGAGCAGTTCTTC. Amino acids: CAWSVLAGGYNEQFF.

J is TRBJ1-1 and V is TRBV11-3, with D hard to call. Trimming left V 5 bases short and J 4 bases short, with 11 bases between. Germline V lookup: CDR1 SGHNT, CDR2 YENEEA. This CDR3 spans 13 amino acids. The CDR3 protein is CASSRLATTEAFF. The CDR3 nucleotides read TGTGCCAGCAGCCGTTTAGCTACCACTGAAGCTTTCTTT.